This T cell receptor beta chain emerged from a study of low-dose radiotherapy and immunotherapy resistance in tumors. Ten or more counts support this clonotype. Time point defined: after trial treatment. Treatment given: LDRT plus nivolumab, ipilimumab, low-dose cyclophosphamide and aspirin (RACIN trial). Gene-specific TRAV and TRBV primers were used for first-strand cDNA, covering alpha and beta chains. With a V-primer adapter and a constant-region primer, TCRs were amplified for about 19 PCR cycles. From the reads, TCRdb called clonotypes with MiXCR, one entry per CDR3 protein. The table has roughly 100,000 distinct CDR3 sequences, 20% to 25% seen once. Looked up from germline, CDR1 is SGHDN and CDR2 is FVKESK. V gave up 0 bases and J gave up 13 bases, with 13 bases separating them. CDR3 length equals 13 residues.

The sequencing used PBMCs, collected after low-dose radiotherapy plus immunotherapy. The rearrangement uses TRBV14 and TRBJ2-1; D gene ambiguous. The TCR comes from a female donor with ovarian cancer. CDR3 coding DNA: TGTGCCAGCAGCCAAGAGGTTCCCGTATCCCAGTTCTTC. Its protein product is CASSQEVPVSQFF.